Included here is one TCR beta chain sequence, with context. Antigen specificity is unknown. Losses at the gene ends were 4 bases for V and 6 bases for J; bases not matched to a gene: 5. CDR1 is GTSNPN, CDR2 SVGIG, per germline (reference sequence). The CDR3 extends over 14 amino acids. The source of the sample is a study of cytomegalovirus exposure and HLA in healthy donors. Points from the study as a whole: Among TCR sequences, most were rare, though some public TCRs appeared in many donors.

The PCR had 60 Vbeta and 13 Jbeta primers. Clones were read by immunoSEQ multiplex PCR, and TCRdb kept only the in-frame ones, dropping some. The table has 200,000 to 250,000 clones, 82% seen once. The sequence was collected from a woman aged 35 to 49 in good health and CMV-seropositive. Sequencing input: PBMCs. The gene calls are TRBV30 and TRBJ1-5, with TRBD1 identical over 11 bases. In nucleotides, the CDR3 is TGTGCCTGGAACATGGGACAGGGGGGTCAGCCCCAGCATTTT. Translated: CAWNMGQGGQPQHF.